A selection of T cell receptor beta chains follows, all from one sample in a study of blood T cell repertoires in COVID-19. Only in-frame clones appear in the TCRdb table, and some are missing; sequencing was by immunoSEQ multiplex PCR. Among roughly 370,000 clones listed, around nine tenths were seen once. The source material was PBMCs or T cells enriched from blood (not recorded which). These receptors all come from a woman aged 50 to 65 who had recovered from COVID-19. Both conserved end residues are part of each CDR3. Each record gives: J gene, D gene, V gene, clone size, CDR3 length, CDR3 protein, CDR3 DNA. D genes are given only for firm matches. Where a row states a size, it is once, few, many or the class of an expanded clone; other rows omit it.

j_gene: TRBJ2-1
d_gene: TRBD2
v_gene: TRBV27
abundance: .
len: 15
CDR3aa: CASSWSGGSYNEQFF
CDR3nt: TGTGCCAGCAGTTGGTCGGGGGGCTCCTACAATGAGCAGTTCTTC

j_gene: TRBJ2-2
d_gene: .
v_gene: TRBV6-5
abundance: .
len: 15
CDR3aa: CASSYFNSNTGELFF
CDR3nt: TGTGCCAGCAGTTACTTCAATTCGAACACCGGGGAGCTGTTTTTT

j_gene: TRBJ1-2
d_gene: TRBD1
v_gene: TRBV5-1
abundance: .
len: 14
CDR3aa: CASSFSGTGDGYTF
CDR3nt: TGCGCCAGCAGCTTCTCCGGGACAGGCGACGGCTACACCTTC

j_gene: TRBJ2-3
d_gene: .
v_gene: TRBV21-1
abundance: once
len: 17
CDR3aa: CASSRENRVLITDTQYF
CDR3nt: TGTGCCAGCAGCAGAGAGAACAGGGTCCTTATCACAGATACGCAGTATTTT

j_gene: TRBJ1-2
d_gene: TRBD1
v_gene: TRBV4-2
abundance: many
len: 15
CDR3aa: CASSQDTGVWYGYTF
CDR3nt: TGTGCCAGCAGCCAAGATACAGGGGTTTGGTATGGCTACACCTTC

j_gene: TRBJ1-1
d_gene: TRBD1
v_gene: TRBV19
abundance: .
len: 14
CDR3aa: CASKYGRGDTEAFF
CDR3nt: TGTGCCAGTAAGTACGGCAGGGGGGACACTGAAGCTTTCTTT

j_gene: TRBJ1-1
d_gene: .
v_gene: TRBV5-1
abundance: .
len: 15
CDR3aa: CASSLAGRANTEAFF
CDR3nt: TGCGCCAGCAGCTTGGCAGGTCGCGCGAACACTGAAGCTTTCTTT

j_gene: TRBJ2-5
d_gene: TRBD2
v_gene: TRBV7-3
abundance: .
len: 15
CDR3aa: CASSSSGGARETQYF
CDR3nt: TGTGCCAGCAGCTCTAGCGGGGGGGCCCGTGAGACCCAGTACTTC

j_gene: TRBJ1-4
d_gene: .
v_gene: TRBV9
abundance: .
len: 15
CDR3aa: CASSVVGGGSEKLFF
CDR3nt: TGTGCCAGCAGCGTAGTTGGTGGGGGCAGCGAAAAACTGTTTTTT

j_gene: TRBJ2-3
d_gene: .
v_gene: TRBV6-4
abundance: .
len: 17
CDR3aa: CASSDSEVGGDTDTQYF
CDR3nt: TGTGCCAGCAGTGACTCGGAGGTGGGCGGCGACACAGATACGCAGTATTTT

j_gene: TRBJ2-1
d_gene: TRBD2
v_gene: TRBV27
abundance: few
len: 15
CDR3aa: CASRSSSGTYNEQFF
CDR3nt: TGTGCCAGCAGATCCTCTAGCGGCACTTACAATGAGCAGTTCTTC

j_gene: TRBJ2-3
d_gene: TRBD2
v_gene: TRBV30
abundance: .
len: 12
CDR3aa: CAWSDLGGTQYF
CDR3nt: TGTGCCTGGAGTGACCTCGGGGGGACGCAGTATTTT

j_gene: TRBJ2-7
d_gene: TRBD2
v_gene: TRBV11-2
abundance: .
len: 14
CDR3aa: CASSSSLAGDEQYF
CDR3nt: TGTGCCAGCAGTTCAAGCCTAGCGGGGGACGAGCAGTACTTC

j_gene: TRBJ1-4
d_gene: .
v_gene: TRBV28
abundance: .
len: 14
CDR3aa: CASSLEGGNEKLFF
CDR3nt: TGTGCCAGCAGTTTAGAGGGCGGGAATGAAAAACTGTTTTTT

j_gene: TRBJ1-2
d_gene: .
v_gene: TRBV30
abundance: .
len: 14
CDR3aa: CASDPINRVYGYTF
CDR3nt: TGTGCCTCCGATCCTATAAACCGAGTCTATGGCTACACCTTC

j_gene: TRBJ1-5
d_gene: .
v_gene: TRBV5-8
abundance: .
len: 13
CDR3aa: CASSLGLQGPQHF
CDR3nt: TGTGCCAGCAGCTTGGGCCTACAGGGTCCCCAGCATTTT

j_gene: TRBJ1-1
d_gene: .
v_gene: TRBV27
abundance: .
len: 15
CDR3aa: CASSGEGAMNTEAFF
CDR3nt: TGTGCCAGCAGTGGCGAAGGGGCCATGAACACTGAAGCTTTCTTT

j_gene: TRBJ1-1
d_gene: .
v_gene: TRBV5-4
abundance: .
len: 14
CDR3aa: CASSLIGGSTEAFF
CDR3nt: TGTGCCAGCAGCTTGATTGGAGGATCCACTGAAGCTTTCTTT

j_gene: TRBJ1-1
d_gene: .
v_gene: TRBV7-2
abundance: .
len: 13
CDR3aa: CASSRQENTEAFF
CDR3nt: TGTGCCAGCAGTCGACAGGAGAACACTGAAGCTTTCTTT

j_gene: TRBJ1-1
d_gene: .
v_gene: TRBV4-2
abundance: many
len: 15
CDR3aa: CASSQEPGGNTEAFF
CDR3nt: TGTGCCAGCAGCCAAGAGCCCGGGGGAAACACTGAAGCTTTCTTT

j_gene: TRBJ2-7
d_gene: TRBD2
v_gene: TRBV7-2
abundance: .
len: 15
CDR3aa: CASSFRAGGLYEQYF
CDR3nt: TGTGCCAGCAGCTTCAGAGCGGGGGGCCTTTACGAGCAGTACTTC

j_gene: TRBJ2-2
d_gene: .
v_gene: TRBV10-3
abundance: few
len: 15
CDR3aa: CAIYSPVTNTGELFF
CDR3nt: TGTGCCATCTATTCTCCAGTCACGAACACCGGGGAGCTGTTTTTT

j_gene: TRBJ1-1
d_gene: TRBD1
v_gene: TRBV29-1
abundance: .
len: 13
CDR3aa: CSATGQLNTEAFF
CDR3nt: TGCAGCGCCACGGGACAGTTGAACACTGAAGCTTTCTTT

j_gene: TRBJ1-1
d_gene: .
v_gene: TRBV10-3
abundance: .
len: 15
CDR3aa: CAISEWGESNTEAFF
CDR3nt: TGTGCCATCAGTGAGTGGGGGGAATCGAACACTGAAGCTTTCTTT

j_gene: TRBJ2-1
d_gene: .
v_gene: TRBV7-2
abundance: .
len: 16
CDR3aa: CASSLLAGSSWNEQFF
CDR3nt: TGTGCCAGCAGCTTACTGGCGGGCTCTAGTTGGAATGAGCAGTTCTTC

j_gene: TRBJ1-6
d_gene: TRBD1
v_gene: TRBV5-1
abundance: .
len: 17
CDR3aa: CASSLGISGGERSPLHF
CDR3nt: TGCGCCAGCAGCCTCGGGATATCAGGGGGCGAAAGATCACCCCTCCACTTT

j_gene: TRBJ2-2
d_gene: TRBD2
v_gene: TRBV6-6
abundance: .
len: 18
CDR3aa: CASSPTGTSGGNTGELFF
CDR3nt: TGTGCCAGCAGTCCCACCGGGACTAGCGGGGGGAACACCGGGGAGCTGTTTTTT

j_gene: TRBJ1-1
d_gene: .
v_gene: TRBV20-1
abundance: .
len: 11
CDR3aa: CSESMNTEAFF
CDR3nt: TGCAGCGAGAGCATGAACACTGAAGCTTTCTTT

j_gene: TRBJ2-2
d_gene: .
v_gene: TRBV23-1
abundance: once
len: 18
CDR3aa: CASSQSPHRVEHTGELFF
CDR3nt: TGCGCCAGCAGTCAATCCCCCCACAGGGTCGAACACACCGGGGAGCTGTTTTTT

j_gene: TRBJ2-2
d_gene: .
v_gene: TRBV5-5
abundance: .
len: 14
CDR3aa: CASSLGTMAGELFF
CDR3nt: TGTGCCAGCAGCTTGGGGACTATGGCCGGGGAGCTGTTTTTT

j_gene: TRBJ1-1
d_gene: TRBD1
v_gene: TRBV19
abundance: few
len: 16
CDR3aa: CASSIIRDRLNTEAFF
CDR3nt: TGTGCCAGTAGTATAATTCGGGACAGATTAAACACTGAAGCTTTCTTT

j_gene: TRBJ2-3
d_gene: TRBD1
v_gene: TRBV5-4
abundance: .
len: 14
CDR3aa: CASSRQGAGDTQYF
CDR3nt: TGTGCCAGCAGCAGACAGGGGGCCGGAGATACGCAGTATTTT

j_gene: TRBJ2-7
d_gene: TRBD1
v_gene: TRBV4-3
abundance: .
len: 17
CDR3aa: CASSQEVSRQGAWEQYF
CDR3nt: TGCGCCAGCAGCCAAGAAGTCTCGAGACAGGGGGCGTGGGAGCAGTACTTC

j_gene: TRBJ1-6
d_gene: .
v_gene: TRBV6-5
abundance: .
len: 14
CDR3aa: CASRQSSYNSPLHF
CDR3nt: TGTGCCAGCAGACAGAGCTCCTATAATTCACCCCTCCACTTT

j_gene: TRBJ2-5
d_gene: .
v_gene: TRBV13
abundance: .
len: 14
CDR3aa: CASSSTTSIETQYF
CDR3nt: TGTGCCAGCAGCTCCACCACTAGTATCGAGACCCAGTACTTC

j_gene: TRBJ1-1
d_gene: TRBD1
v_gene: TRBV19
abundance: .
len: 14
CDR3aa: CASSPRTGGTEAFF
CDR3nt: TGTGCCAGTAGTCCACGGACAGGGGGAACTGAAGCTTTCTTT

j_gene: TRBJ2-1
d_gene: TRBD2
v_gene: TRBV6-5
abundance: few
len: 14
CDR3aa: CASRSGLAGSGQFF
CDR3nt: TGTGCCAGCAGATCGGGACTAGCGGGGTCTGGACAGTTCTTC

j_gene: TRBJ2-5
d_gene: TRBD1
v_gene: TRBV5-5
abundance: .
len: 14
CDR3aa: CASSKDRNQETQYF
CDR3nt: TGTGCCAGCAGCAAGGACAGGAACCAAGAGACCCAGTACTTC

j_gene: TRBJ2-7
d_gene: .
v_gene: TRBV5-1
abundance: .
len: 19
CDR3aa: CASSLAGPNVLGAGYEQYF
CDR3nt: TGCGCCAGCAGCTTGGCCGGACCGAACGTTTTGGGCGCGGGCTACGAGCAGTACTTC

j_gene: TRBJ2-5
d_gene: .
v_gene: TRBV5-1
abundance: .
len: 15
CDR3aa: CASSIGGLGGETQYF
CDR3nt: TGCGCCAGCAGCATTGGTGGCCTGGGGGGAGAGACCCAGTACTTC

j_gene: TRBJ1-5
d_gene: .
v_gene: TRBV28
abundance: .
len: 15
CDR3aa: CASSLWIQTGQPQHF
CDR3nt: TGTGCCAGCAGTTTATGGATACAGACGGGACAGCCCCAGCATTTT

j_gene: TRBJ2-2
d_gene: .
v_gene: TRBV4-3
abundance: .
len: 14
CDR3aa: CASSQEGSVRELFF
CDR3nt: TGCGCCAGCAGCCAAGAAGGGAGCGTTAGGGAGCTGTTTTTT

j_gene: TRBJ1-2
d_gene: .
v_gene: TRBV7-8
abundance: once
len: 14
CDR3aa: CASSLGPGFYGYTF
CDR3nt: TGTGCCAGCAGCTTAGGTCCAGGCTTCTATGGCTACACCTTC

j_gene: TRBJ2-6
d_gene: TRBD1
v_gene: TRBV6-4
abundance: .
len: 17
CDR3aa: CASSPGTGSGGANVLTF
CDR3nt: TGTGCCAGCAGTCCCGGGACAGGGTCGGGAGGGGCCAACGTCCTGACTTTC

j_gene: TRBJ2-1
d_gene: .
v_gene: TRBV5-4
abundance: .
len: 17
CDR3aa: CASSPRVGAFSYNEQFF
CDR3nt: TGTGCCAGCAGCCCAAGGGTTGGGGCCTTCTCCTACAATGAGCAGTTCTTC

j_gene: TRBJ1-1
d_gene: .
v_gene: TRBV30
abundance: .
len: 13
CDR3aa: CAWSQGFNTEAFF
CDR3nt: TGTGCCTGGAGTCAGGGTTTTAACACTGAAGCTTTCTTT

j_gene: TRBJ1-1
d_gene: TRBD1
v_gene: TRBV7-2
abundance: .
len: 15
CDR3aa: CASSFTGARNTEAFF
CDR3nt: TGTGCCAGCAGCTTTACAGGGGCACGAAACACTGAAGCTTTCTTT

j_gene: TRBJ1-5
d_gene: TRBD1
v_gene: TRBV5-4
abundance: few
len: 14
CDR3aa: CASSLTGSNQPQHF
CDR3nt: TGTGCCAGCAGCCTGACAGGGAGCAATCAGCCCCAGCATTTT

j_gene: TRBJ2-7
d_gene: .
v_gene: TRBV28
abundance: .
len: 14
CDR3aa: CASSSPESAYEQYF
CDR3nt: TGTGCCAGCAGTTCCCCCGAGTCGGCCTACGAGCAGTACTTC

j_gene: TRBJ1-6
d_gene: .
v_gene: TRBV11-2
abundance: .
len: 18
CDR3aa: CASSLGGQGRSYNSPLHF
CDR3nt: TGTGCCAGCAGCTTAGGGGGGCAGGGTCGCTCCTATAATTCACCCCTCCACTTT

j_gene: TRBJ2-7
d_gene: .
v_gene: TRBV6-1
abundance: once
len: 16
CDR3aa: CASSEFVLAGGYEQYF
CDR3nt: TGTGCCAGCAGTGAATTCGTATTGGCAGGAGGGTACGAGCAGTACTTC

j_gene: TRBJ1-2
d_gene: .
v_gene: TRBV6-5
abundance: .
len: 15
CDR3aa: CASSYGQGPIYGYTF
CDR3nt: TGTGCCAGCAGTTACGGGCAGGGCCCCATCTATGGCTACACCTTC

j_gene: TRBJ2-5
d_gene: TRBD1
v_gene: TRBV11-2
abundance: .
len: 15
CDR3aa: CASSSRDREWETQYF
CDR3nt: TGTGCCAGCAGTTCCCGGGACAGGGAGTGGGAGACCCAGTACTTC

j_gene: TRBJ2-2
d_gene: TRBD1
v_gene: TRBV3-1/TRBV3-2
abundance: once
len: 13
CDR3aa: CASGQGWSGELFF
CDR3nt: TGTGCCAGCGGACAGGGTTGGTCCGGGGAGCTGTTTTTT

j_gene: TRBJ2-7
d_gene: .
v_gene: TRBV6-2/TRBV6-3
abundance: .
len: 16
CDR3aa: CASNPHGAGKGYEQYF
CDR3nt: TGTGCCAGCAACCCCCACGGGGCGGGGAAAGGGTACGAGCAGTACTTC